The 22 T cell receptor beta chains listed next were all sequenced from one sample in a study of T-cell memory formation after mild COVID-19. Each CDR3 protein gets one entry after TCRdb re-called the 5' RACE reads with MiXCR. The sample lists hundreds of thousands of distinct CDR3 sequences, around 28% occurring once. Sequencing was performed on PBMCs or a T cell subset sorted from them (not recorded which). Receptors originate from an adult woman who had mild COVID-19 (a few samples of this study predate the infection). Cell type and time point are not known.

The chain has TRBV7-3 and TRBJ2-3; unclear D gene. The CDR3 runs to 12 residues. V lost 11 bases and J 1 base, leaving 10 bases between the germline ends. CDR1 SGHTA and CDR2 FQGTGA come from the germline V gene. The CDR3 protein is CAGRLRTDTQYF. In DNA, the CDR3 is TGTGCCGGACGACTCCGCACAGATACGCAGTATTTT.

The V and J genes are TRBV7-9 and TRBJ1-5, with 10 bases identical to TRBD1. Germline values: CDR1 SEHNR, CDR2 FQNEAQ (reference sequence). Trimming at V came to 5 bases and at J to 10 bases, leaving 14 bases not matched to a gene. The CDR3 runs to 16 residues. CDR3 sequence: CASSPQTGQGNFPQHF. For the CDR3, the DNA is TGTGCCAGCAGCCCCCAGACGGGACAGGGGAACTTCCCCCAGCATTTT.

The chain has TRBV7-9 and TRBJ2-6, with D perhaps TRBD1 (6 bases). This CDR3 comprises 16 residues. Germline CDR1 is SEHNR and CDR2 is FQNEAQ (reference sequence). Trimming cost V 5 bases and J 0 bases, with 11 bases left between them. The DNA of the CDR3 is TGTGCCAGCAGCCCCACAGGGATCTCTGGGGCCAACGTCCTGACTTTC. Translation: CASSPTGISGANVLTF.

The gene calls are TRBV7-9 and TRBJ2-2; no clear D. The CDR3 runs to 15 residues. The V end was cut by 5 bases, the J end by 3 bases, with 13 bases between. Germline-derived CDR1 and CDR2 are SEHNR and FQNEAQ (reference sequence). CDR3 residues: CASSPWRWDTGELFF. Written as DNA, the CDR3 is TGTGCCAGCAGCCCGTGGCGGTGGGACACCGGGGAGCTGTTTTTT.

The chain's CDR3 is CASSYSLRADTQYF. The CDR3 DNA reads TGTGCCAGCAGTTACTCGCTGAGGGCAGATACGCAGTATTTT. The V gene is TRBV6-5, the J gene TRBJ2-3; maybe TRBD2 (5 bases). Germline assignment: CDR1 MNHEY and CDR2 SVGAGI. V shed 0 bases and J shed 4 bases, with 8 bases lying between them. CDR3 size: 14 residues.

This clonotype was detected many times. This chain uses TRBV20-1 with TRBJ2-5; D is undetermined. This CDR3 spans 10 amino acids. Germline CDR1 and CDR2: DFQATT and SNEGSKA (reference sequence). V lost 3 bases and J lost 5, with 4 bases in between. The CDR3 is CSARRETQYF. CDR3 sequence (DNA): TGCAGTGCTAGGAGGGAGACCCAGTACTTC.

This clonotype was recorded once. The chain carries TRBV5-6 and TRBJ1-4; 8 bases line up with TRBD1. The CDR3 is 17 residues long. Per germline, CDR1 SGHDT and CDR2 YYEEEE. V was pared by 0 bases and J by 1 base, with 5 bases of the junction left unmatched. CDR3 in DNA: TGTGCCAGCAGCTTGGAAGGACAGGGCGGAACTAATGAAAAACTGTTTTTT. Its protein product is CASSLEGQGGTNEKLFF. Complete variable domain (other parts from reference TRBV5-6 and TRBJ1-4): DAGVTQSPTHLIKTRGQQVTLRCSPKSGHDTVSWYQQALGQGPQFIFQYYEEEERQRGNFPDRFSGHQFPNYSSELNVNALLLGDSALYLCASSLEGQGGTNEKLFFGSGTQLSVL.

In DNA form, the CDR3 reads TGTGCCACCCAAGACCGCTACGAGCAGTACTTC. It encodes CATQDRYEQYF. The rearrangement joins TRBV6-5 to TRBJ2-7; D call uncertain. Germline CDR1 MNHEY, CDR2 SVGAGI. The CDR3 runs to 11 residues. Trimming shortened V by 10 bases and J by 3 bases, and 10 bases separated the two germline ends.

This chain joins TRBV7-8 and TRBJ1-4, with 7 nucleotides matching TRBD1. CDR1 is SGHVS, CDR2 FQNEAQ, per germline. V lost 7 bases to trimming and J lost 1 base; unmatched junction nucleotides: 9. This CDR3 is 16 amino acids long. The CDR3 DNA reads TGTGCCAGCAACCCCCATAGGACAGGAACTAATGAAAAACTGTTTTTT. This sequence encodes CASNPHRTGTNEKLFF.

J is TRBJ2-7 and V is TRBV7-9; TRBD1 matches at 10 bases. CDR1 SEHNR and CDR2 FQNEAQ come from the germline V gene (reference sequence). V shed 5 bases, J shed 7 bases, and the junction held 5 bases outside the gene matches. The CDR3 spans 13 residues. CDR3 residues: CASSPGTGEEQYF. In DNA form, the CDR3 reads TGTGCCAGCAGCCCCGGGACAGGGGAAGAGCAGTACTTC.

This clonotype was detected a few times. This chain uses TRBV9 with TRBJ2-7; D is ambiguous. The CDR3 extends over 14 amino acids. Germline-derived CDR1 and CDR2 are SGDLS and YYNGEE. Trimming stripped 0 bases from V and 0 bases from J, with 7 bases between. The CDR3 here is CASSVGPASYEQYF. The DNA of the CDR3 is TGTGCCAGCAGCGTAGGTCCGGCCTCCTACGAGCAGTACTTC.

The V gene is TRBV21-1, the J gene TRBJ2-3; the table calls TRBD1, which could not be checked here. TRBV21-1 is listed as a pseudogene. This CDR3 comprises 17 residues. The CDR3 bases are TGTGCCAGCAGCGTCCCTCCACCGGGAGTCTCAACAGATACGCAGTATTTT. The encoded protein is CASSVPPPGVSTDTQYF.

This clonotype was counted only a few times. The chain recombines TRBV20-1 with TRBJ1-2, with D possibly TRBD1 on 5 matching bases. The CDR3 has 11 residues. CDR1 DFQATT and CDR2 SNEGSKA come from the germline V gene (reference sequence). The V end was cut by 3 bases, the J end by 7 bases, with 9 bases between. CDR3 sequence: CSARGHSGYTF. The CDR3, as DNA: TGCAGTGCTAGGGGGCATAGTGGCTACACCTTC.

This chain uses TRBV6-6 with TRBJ2-7; 9 bases align to TRBD2. CDR3 length: 15 amino acids. With 4 bases clipped from V and 4 bases from J, the junction kept 8 bases outside the gene matches. Germline-derived CDR1 and CDR2 are MNHNY and SVGAGI (reference sequence). CDR3 protein: CASSLGASGVYEQYF. The CDR3 coding sequence is TGTGCCAGCAGTTTGGGGGCTAGCGGGGTATACGAGCAGTACTTC.

This clonotype occurred a few times. The gene calls are TRBV6-5 and TRBJ2-2; 11 nucleotides match TRBD1. Germline V gene lookup returns CDR1 MNHEY and CDR2 SVGAGI. This CDR3 contains 16 residues. J lost 6 bases, V lost 2 bases, and 5 bases had no gene match. This chain's CDR3 is CASSYLGTGGSGELFF. For the CDR3, the DNA is TGTGCCAGCAGTTACCTAGGGACAGGGGGGTCCGGGGAGCTGTTTTTT.

This chain joins TRBV28 and TRBJ2-1; TRBD1 matches at 7 bases. The V segment lost 6 bases and the J segment 8 bases; nucleotides outside the gene matches: 13. This CDR3 is 15 amino acids long. Germline V CDR1 and CDR2: MDHEN, SYDVKM. CDR3 in amino acids: CASSQGTAMFHEQFF. The CDR3 DNA follows: TGTGCCAGCAGCCAGGGGACAGCGATGTTCCATGAGCAGTTCTTC.

This clonotype was counted only a few times. The chain is built from TRBV25-1 and TRBJ2-3; D might be TRBD2 (6 bases). CDR1 and CDR2 (germline): MGHDK, SYGVNS. The CDR3 consists of 15 residues. The ends were cut back, 3 bases at V and 5 bases at J, with 15 bases in the middle. The CDR3: CASSDAGQVEDTQYF. DNA for the CDR3: TGTGCCAGCAGTGATGCGGGGCAAGTAGAAGATACGCAGTATTTT. Complete variable domain (other parts from reference TRBV25-1 and TRBJ2-3): EADIYQTPRYLVIGTGKKITLECSQTMGHDKMYWYQQDPGMELHLIHYSYGVNSTEKGDLSSESTVSRIRTEHFPLTLESARPSHTSQYLCASSDAGQVEDTQYFGPGTRLTVL.

The gene calls are TRBV10-3 and TRBJ2-3, with TRBD1 identical over 10 bases. CDR1 ENHRY and CDR2 SYGVKD come from the germline V gene. Trimming took 6 bases from V and 3 from J; bases not matched to a gene: 3. This CDR3 has 14 residues. CDR3 in DNA: TGTGCCATCAGGGGACAGGGGAGGACAGATACGCAGTATTTT. This encodes CAIRGQGRTDTQYF.

This clonotype was detected only a few times. V gene TRBV2 combines with J gene TRBJ2-1; the match to TRBD2 covers 10 bases. Germline V gene sequence: CDR1 SNHLY, CDR2 FYNNEI. There are 15 residues in the CDR3. Trimming took 5 bases from V and 2 from J; bases not matched to a gene: 3. CDR3 amino acids: CASSRGLAAYNEQFF. CDR3 DNA sequence: TGTGCCAGCAGTCGCGGACTAGCGGCCTACAATGAGCAGTTCTTC.

The rearrangement joins TRBV27 to TRBJ2-1; maybe TRBD2 (5 bases). Germline V gene data show CDR1 as MNHEY and CDR2 as SMNVEV (reference sequence). The CDR3 loop spans 14 amino acids. V was shortened by 4 bases and J by 9 bases, with 16 bases between the two germline ends. CDR3: CASSSADSEVEQFF. The CDR3 nucleotides are TGTGCCAGCAGTTCCGCTGACTCGGAGGTTGAGCAGTTCTTC.

V gene TRBV7-9 combines with J gene TRBJ1-5; weak D call: TRBD1 (6 bases). V was clipped by 3 bases and J by 7 bases, with 10 bases between them. The CDR3 contains 13 residues. Germline CDR1 is SEHNR and CDR2 is FQNEAQ (reference sequence). In DNA, the CDR3 is TGTGCCAGCAGCTTGGACAGTGGCCAGCCCCAGCATTTT. Residues: CASSLDSGQPQHF. Complete variable domain (other parts from reference TRBV7-9 and TRBJ1-5): DTGVSQNPRHKITKRGQNVTFRCDPISEHNRLYWYRQTLGQGPEFLTYFQNEAQLEKSRLLSDRFSAERPKGSFSTLEIQRTEQGDSAMYLCASSLDSGQPQHFGDGTRLSIL.

The gene calls are TRBV7-9 and TRBJ2-7, with a possible D match to TRBD1 (7 bases). This CDR3 contains 16 residues. Germline loops: CDR1 SEHNR, CDR2 FQNEAQ (reference sequence). V lost 10 bases to trimming and J lost 0 bases, with 22 bases between them. CDR3 coding DNA: TGTGCCATCGTGAAGGGGGCCTGGGGGGCCTCCTACGAGCAGTACTTC. It yields the protein CAIVKGAWGASYEQYF.